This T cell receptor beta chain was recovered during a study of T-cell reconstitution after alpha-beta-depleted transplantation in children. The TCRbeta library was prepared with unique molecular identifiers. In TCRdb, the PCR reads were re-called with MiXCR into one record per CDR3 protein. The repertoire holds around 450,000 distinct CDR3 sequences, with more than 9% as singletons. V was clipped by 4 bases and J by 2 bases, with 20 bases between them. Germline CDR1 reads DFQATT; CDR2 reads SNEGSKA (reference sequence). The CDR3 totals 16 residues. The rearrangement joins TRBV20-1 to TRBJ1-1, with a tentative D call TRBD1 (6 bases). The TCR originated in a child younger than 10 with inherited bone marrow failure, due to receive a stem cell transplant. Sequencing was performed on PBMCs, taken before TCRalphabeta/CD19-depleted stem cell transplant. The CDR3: CSATIPGHLGNTEAFF. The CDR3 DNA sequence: TGCAGTGCTACCATCCCGGGACACTTAGGAAACACTGAAGCTTTCTTT.